The 22 T cell receptor beta chains in this list originate from one sample, sequenced in a study of preoperative IRX-2 immunotherapy in early breast cancer. The treatment denotes: preoperative locoregional IRX-2 cytokine immunotherapy. Data came from immunoSEQ multiplex PCR; TCRdb stores just in-frame clones and leaves some out. The sample records around 25,000 clones, roughly 89% being singletons. This specimen consisted of tumor tissue, obtained after IRX-2 immunotherapy. These receptors were obtained from a human donor with breast cancer.

The gene calls are TRBV21-1 and TRBJ1-1; the table's TRBD1 call for D was not verified on the DNA. TRBV21-1 is marked as a pseudogene. CDR3 size: 14 residues. Here the CDR3 reads CASSKDGRVTEAFF. CDR3 coding DNA: TGTGCCAGCAGCAAAGACGGCAGGGTGACTGAAGCTTTCTTT.

The chain has TRBV6-1 and TRBJ1-2; D not resolved. The CDR3 is 12 amino acids. The germline V gene has CDR1 MNHNS and CDR2 SASEGT. The ends were cut back, 2 bases at V and 4 bases at J, with 5 bases in the middle. CDR3 amino acids: CASSEQVYGYTF. The CDR3 region has the DNA TGTGCCAGCAGTGAACAGGTCTATGGCTACACCTTC.

The rearrangement joins TRBV5-6 to TRBJ1-2; 9 positions agree with TRBD1. V lost 4 bases to trimming and J lost 6 bases; unmatched junction nucleotides: 1. Germline V lookup: CDR1 SGHDT, CDR2 YYEEEE. The CDR3 is 12 amino acids. CDR3 sequence reads: CASSRDRDGYTF. CDR3 nucleotides: TGTGCCAGCAGCCGGGACAGGGATGGCTACACCTTC.

The chain uses TRBV6-1 and TRBJ2-2; TRBD1 matches 10 bases. The J segment lost 2 bases and the V segment lost 6 bases, leaving 3 bases of the junction unmatched. The CDR3 is 15 residues long. CDR1 is MNHNS, CDR2 SASEGT, per germline. CDR3 bases: TGTGCCAGCAGCCGACAGGGGGCTAACACCGGGGAGCTGTTTTTT. Translating gives CASSRQGANTGELFF.

This clone was observed once. V is TRBV5-1 and J is TRBJ2-7, with D possibly matching TRBD2 (5 bases). Trimming pared 3 bases from V and 9 bases from J, leaving 25 bases between. The CDR3 consists of 16 residues. The V gene's germline CDR1 is SGHRS and CDR2 YFSETQ. CDR3 residues: CASSSHITSSAARQYF. The CDR3 DNA follows: TGCGCCAGCAGCTCTCATATTACTAGTAGTGCGGCTCGGCAGTACTTC.

This chain links TRBV7-8 with TRBJ1-2; 7 bases align to TRBD1. Germline assignment: CDR1 SGHVS and CDR2 FQNEAQ. The CDR3 extends over 13 amino acids. Germline trimming cut 2 bases from V and 5 bases from J; bases unmatched to any gene: 2. CDR3: CASSLSTGYGYTF. In nucleotides, the CDR3 is TGTGCCAGCAGCTTATCGACAGGGTATGGCTACACCTTC. Combining the CDR3 with reference TRBV7-8 and TRBJ1-2 gives the whole variable domain GAGVSQSPRYKVAKRGQDVALRCDPISGHVSLFWYQQALGQGPEFLTYFQNEAQLDKSGLPSDRFFAERPEGSVSTLKIQRTQQEDSAVYLCASSLSTGYGYTFGSGTRLTVV.

In this sample, this clone turned up a few times. CDR3 loop: CASTISGFTYGYTF. CDR3 DNA: TGTGCCAGCACCATCTCGGGGTTTACCTATGGCTACACCTTC. The V gene is TRBV7-9, the J gene TRBJ1-2; no definite D call. Germline CDR1 is SEHNR and CDR2 is FQNEAQ (reference sequence). This CDR3 is 14 amino acids long. Trimming left V 7 bases short and J 4 bases short, with 16 bases between. The full variable domain, in which reference TRBV7-9 and TRBJ1-2 provide the parts outside the CDR3, is DTGVSQNPRHKITKRGQNVTFRCDPISEHNRLYWYRQTLGQGPEFLTYFQNEAQLEKSRLLSDRFSAERPKGSFSTLEIQRTEQGDSAMYLCASTISGFTYGYTFGSGTRLTVV.

By sample share, this clone is medium-sized. The chain has TRBV10-1 and TRBJ1-4; 8 nucleotides align to TRBD1. V shed 8 bases and J 11 bases; nucleotides not matched to a gene: 7. CDR3 length: 12 amino acids. Germline V lookup: CDR1 WNHNN, CDR2 SYGVQD (reference sequence). The DNA for the CDR3 is TGCGCCAGCGGACCGGACAGGGAGAAACTGTTTTTT. Translation: CASGPDREKLFF.

The rearrangement uses TRBV20-1 and TRBJ2-2, with D unclear. The CDR3 length is 11 residues. The germline V gene encodes CDR1 DFQATT and CDR2 SNEGSKA (reference sequence). V shed 2 bases and J shed 3 bases, with 1 base lying between them. CDR3 sequence reads: CSARYTGELFF. In DNA, the CDR3 is TGCAGTGCTAGATACACCGGGGAGCTGTTTTTT.

This sequence joins TRBV7-9 and TRBJ1-2; D gene uncertain. V lost 0 bases and J lost 6, with 5 bases in between. This CDR3 spans 12 amino acids. Germline V gene data show CDR1 as SEHNR and CDR2 as FQNEAQ (reference sequence). DNA of the CDR3: TGTGCCAGCAGCTTAGCTGGGGATGGCTACACCTTC. Encoded protein: CASSLAGDGYTF.

As DNA, the CDR3 is TGTGCCAGCAGTTTATCGACAGGGCCGGGGACTGAAGCTTTCTTT. This gives the protein CASSLSTGPGTEAFF. The rearrangement uses TRBV27 and TRBJ1-1, with 7 bases matching TRBD1. This CDR3 has 15 amino acids. V dropped 0 bases and J dropped 5; count of bases not matched to a gene: 6. The germline gives CDR1 MNHEY, CDR2 SMNVEV (reference sequence).

The chain is built from TRBV6-1 and TRBJ1-2; D is ambiguous. Germline V gene data show CDR1 as MNHNS and CDR2 as SASEGT. The CDR3 spans 14 residues. Trimming stripped 1 base from V and 8 bases from J, with 14 bases between. The CDR3 region has the DNA TGTGCCAGCAGTGAAGAGGGATTCCACAGAGGCTACACCTTC. Translation: CASSEEGFHRGYTF.

The rearrangement joins TRBV28 to TRBJ1-2; TRBD1 is a possible D gene (6 bases). This CDR3 has 16 amino acids. Trimming pared 2 bases from V and 0 bases from J, leaving 13 bases between. The germline V gene has CDR1 MDHEN and CDR2 SYDVKM. Here the CDR3 DNA reads TGTGCCAGCAGTTTACCGGGACAATCGGCTAACTATGGCTACACCTTC. Protein: CASSLPGQSANYGYTF.

The chain recombines TRBV5-1 with TRBJ2-5; 7 bases agree with TRBD2. This CDR3 comprises 15 residues. Germline trimming cut 4 bases from V and 12 bases from J; bases unmatched to any gene: 18. Germline loops: CDR1 SGHRS, CDR2 YFSETQ. The CDR3: CASSPTSGGLGREYF. CDR3 sequence (DNA): TGCGCCAGCAGCCCAACTTCGGGGGGACTGGGCAGGGAGTACTTC.

The sample holds one count of this clone. The rearrangement links TRBV5-1 to TRBJ2-3; 9 nucleotides agree with TRBD1. This CDR3 has 16 residues. Germline loops: CDR1 SGHRS, CDR2 YFSETQ. V dropped 4 bases and J dropped 4; count of bases not matched to a gene: 10. CDR3 sequence reads: CASSQLTGGASDTQYF. As DNA, the CDR3 is TGCGCCAGCAGCCAATTAACAGGGGGCGCATCAGATACGCAGTATTTT.

CDR3 coding DNA: TGTGCCAGCAGCCCCGGGACTAGCGGGGTCGTGGCCGGGGAGCTGTTTTTT. Residues: CASSPGTSGVVAGELFF. The chain carries TRBV5-4 and TRBJ2-2; 13 bases align to TRBD2. V was pared by 4 bases and J by 6 bases, with 9 bases of the junction left unmatched. The CDR3 is made up of 17 amino acids. Germline V lookup: CDR1 SGHNT, CDR2 YYREEE (reference sequence). The variable domain in full, completed from reference TRBV5-4 and TRBJ2-2, reads ETGVTQSPTHLIKTRGQQVTLRCSSQSGHNTVSWYQQALGQGPQFIFQYYREEENGRGNFPPRFSGLQFPNYSSELNVNALELDDSALYLCASSPGTSGVVAGELFFGEGSRLTVL.

The V and J genes are TRBV6-1 and TRBJ1-4; D perhaps matches TRBD1 (6 bases). Germline V gene sequence: CDR1 MNHNS, CDR2 SASEGT. V lost 0 bases and J lost 3, with 14 bases in between. The CDR3 has 17 amino acids. The CDR3, as DNA: TGTGCCAGCAGTGAAGCAGGTTACGGGGGCCCTAATGAAAAACTGTTTTTT. As protein: CASSEAGYGGPNEKLFF.

The J gene is TRBJ1-1, the V gene TRBV7-9; D not certain. Germline V gene data show CDR1 as SEHNR and CDR2 as FQNEAQ (reference sequence). The germline V and J ends were trimmed by 5 bases and 3 bases, with 10 bases remaining between them. The CDR3 totals 13 residues. DNA of the CDR3: TGTGCCAGCAGCCCGCCTGAAGACACTGAAGCTTTCTTT. Its protein product is CASSPPEDTEAFF. Full variable domain (remainder filled in from reference TRBV7-9 and TRBJ1-1): DTGVSQNPRHKITKRGQNVTFRCDPISEHNRLYWYRQTLGQGPEFLTYFQNEAQLEKSRLLSDRFSAERPKGSFSTLEIQRTEQGDSAMYLCASSPPEDTEAFFGQGTRLTVV.

The chain links TRBV11-3 to TRBJ2-1, with a weak D call TRBD1 (6 bases). The CDR3 is made up of 14 amino acids. Germline CDR1 and CDR2: SGHNT and YENEEA. Trimming took off 4 bases at V and 5 bases at J, with 12 bases between the two ends. The CDR3 sequence: CASSSRDNNNEQFF. CDR3 coding DNA: TGTGCCAGCAGCTCCCGGGACAACAACAATGAGCAGTTCTTC.

The count of this clone is one. The chain joins TRBV6-5 to TRBJ1-2; no definite D call. V was clipped by 8 bases and J by 7 bases, with 20 bases between them. The CDR3 length is 14 residues. Germline lookup yields CDR1 MNHEY and CDR2 SVGAGI. Written as DNA, the CDR3 is TGTGCCAGCGGACTAGACATACTGAGTGGTGGCTACACCTTC. It yields the protein CASGLDILSGGYTF.

This clone was detected only a few times. The rearrangement joins TRBV9 to TRBJ2-2, with D maybe TRBD1 (7 bases). V lost 0 bases and J 16 bases, leaving 16 bases between the germline ends. Germline V CDR1 and CDR2: SGDLS, YYNGEE. The CDR3 runs 13 residues. CDR3 sequence reads: CASSVDFRGTPFF. In nucleotides, the CDR3 is TGTGCCAGCAGCGTAGATTTCAGGGGGACTCCGTTTTTT.

CDR3: CASRVPAGGSAAAEAFF. The CDR3 DNA sequence: TGTGCCAGCAGGGTCCCAGCAGGGGGGTCGGCGGCGGCTGAAGCTTTCTTT. The J gene is TRBJ1-1, the V gene TRBV11-3; 7 nucleotides match TRBD1. V lost 6 bases, J lost 6 bases, and 19 bases stayed unmatched. This CDR3 is built from 17 residues. Germline loops: CDR1 SGHNT, CDR2 YENEEA. The complete variable domain, with remaining parts taken from reference TRBV11-3 and TRBJ1-1, reads EAGVVQSPRYKIIEKKQPVAFWCNPISGHNTLYWYLQNLGQGPELLIRYENEEAVDDSQLPKDRFSAERLKGVDSTLKIQPAELGDSAVYLCASRVPAGGSAAAEAFFGQGTRLTVV.